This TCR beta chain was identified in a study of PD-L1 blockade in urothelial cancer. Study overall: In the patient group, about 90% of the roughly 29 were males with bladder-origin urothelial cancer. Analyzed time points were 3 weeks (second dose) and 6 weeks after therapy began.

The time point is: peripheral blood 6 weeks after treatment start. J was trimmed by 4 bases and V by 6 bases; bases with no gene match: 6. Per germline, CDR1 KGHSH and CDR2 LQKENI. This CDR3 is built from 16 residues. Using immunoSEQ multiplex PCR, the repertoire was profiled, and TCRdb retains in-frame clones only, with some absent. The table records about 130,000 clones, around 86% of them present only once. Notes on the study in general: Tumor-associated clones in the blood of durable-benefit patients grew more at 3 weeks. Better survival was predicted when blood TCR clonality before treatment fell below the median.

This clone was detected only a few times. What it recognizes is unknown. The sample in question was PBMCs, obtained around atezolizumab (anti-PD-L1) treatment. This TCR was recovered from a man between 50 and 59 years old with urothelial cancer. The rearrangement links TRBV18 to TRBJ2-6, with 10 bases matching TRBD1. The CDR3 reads CASSPDRGSGANVLTF. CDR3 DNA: TGTGCCAGCTCCCCGGACAGGGGGTCAGGGGCCAACGTCCTGACTTTC.